These T cell receptor beta chains were read from a single sample in a study of brain metastases from non-small cell lung cancer. The table came from immunoSEQ multiplex PCR; TCRdb's copy has only in-frame clones and leaves some out. This table holds almost 4,500 clones, around four fifths found once. Sequencing used tumor-adjacent normal tissue. These receptors came from a donor at least 40 years old with non-small cell lung cancer. Both conserved end residues are part of each CDR3. D genes are given only for firm matches. Rows may omit the clone size; those that give it use once, few, many or a size class.

>TRBD1|TRBV5-1|NA|TRBJ2-2
CASSGGQGAYGELFF
TGCGCCAGCAGCGGAGGGCAGGGGGCGTACGGGGAGCTGTTTTTT
>NA|TRBV28|NA|TRBJ2-5
CASSFLMAGEGETQYF
TGTGCCAGCAGTTTTCTTATGGCAGGGGAAGGAGAGACCCAGTACTTC
>TRBD2|TRBV9|NA|TRBJ2-5
CASSVSLAGLYEGETQYF
TGTGCCAGCAGCGTAAGTCTAGCGGGACTCTACGAGGGGGAGACCCAGTACTTC
>NA|TRBV7-8|NA|TRBJ2-2
CASSLETGANTGELFF
TGTGCCAGCAGCTTAGAGACAGGAGCTAACACCGGGGAGCTGTTTTTT
>TRBD2|TRBV25-1|NA|TRBJ2-3
CATGASGAQYF
TGTGCCACGGGGGCTAGCGGGGCGCAGTATTTT
>TRBD1|TRBV3-1/TRBV3-2|NA|TRBJ1-5
CASSRTGNQPQHF
TGTGCCAGCAGCCGGACAGGGAATCAGCCCCAGCATTTT
>NA|TRBV2|NA|TRBJ2-1
CASREQGRNNEQFF
TGTGCCAGCAGGGAACAGGGAAGAAACAATGAGCAGTTCTTC
>NA|TRBV3-1/TRBV3-2|NA|TRBJ2-1
CASSPGQKYNEQFF
TGTGCCAGCAGCCCCGGACAGAAATACAATGAGCAGTTCTTC
>NA|TRBV29-1|NA|TRBJ1-1
CSVSGANTEAFF
TGCAGCGTTTCCGGGGCGAACACTGAAGCTTTCTTT
>TRBD1|TRBV6-5|NA|TRBJ1-1
CASNSRTGGDTEAFF
TGTGCCAGCAACTCCCGGACAGGGGGCGACACTGAAGCTTTCTTT
>NA|TRBV27|NA|TRBJ2-7
CASSQLRLPHEQYF
TGTGCCAGCAGTCAACTTCGACTCCCCCACGAGCAGTACTTC
>NA|TRBV28|NA|TRBJ1-2
CASSSAGRGPSDYGYTF
TGTGCCAGCAGTTCCGCCGGACGGGGACCCTCGGACTATGGCTACACCTTC
>NA|TRBV2|NA|TRBJ2-7
CAGNRDGNYEQYF
TGTGCCGGAAACCGGGACGGAAATTACGAGCAGTACTTC
>TRBD2|TRBV3-1/TRBV3-2|NA|TRBJ2-1
CASSASPGLAGAATYNEQFF
TGTGCCAGCAGTGCGAGTCCGGGACTAGCGGGAGCCGCTACCTACAATGAGCAGTTCTTC
>NA|TRBV4-1|few|TRBJ2-3
CASSQEKGWSTDTQYF
TGCGCCAGCAGCCAAGAGAAGGGTTGGAGCACAGATACGCAGTATTTT
>NA|TRBV12-3/TRBV12-4|NA|TRBJ1-1
CASSERSEAFF
TGTGCCAGCAGTGAAAGGTCTGAAGCTTTCTTT
>NA|TRBV13|NA|TRBJ2-7
CASSLGPTPSYEQYF
TGTGCCAGCAGCTTAGGGCCTACCCCTTCCTACGAGCAGTACTTC
>TRBD2|TRBV3-1/TRBV3-2|NA|TRBJ2-7
CASSRGLAGGTYEQYF
TGTGCCAGCAGCAGAGGACTAGCGGGAGGAACCTACGAGCAGTACTTC
>TRBD2|TRBV6-2/TRBV6-3|large|TRBJ2-7
CASSTPVPAGVYEQYF
TGTGCCAGCAGTACCCCCGTTCCAGCGGGAGTCTACGAGCAGTACTTC
>NA|TRBV21-1|NA|TRBJ1-6
CASSKAEPVNNSPLHF
TGTGCCAGCAGCAAAGCGGAACCAGTAAATAATTCACCCCTCCACTTT
>NA|TRBV28|NA|TRBJ1-6
CASSLTGRLGGKPPLHF
TGTGCCAGCAGTTTAACGGGGAGGTTGGGTGGGAAACCACCCCTCCACTTT
>NA|TRBV28|NA|TRBJ2-3
CASSLLLLGDTQYF
TGTGCCAGCAGTTTATTACTTCTTGGGGATACGCAGTATTTT
>NA|TRBV7-9|NA|TRBJ2-7
CASSAGGPGEQYF
TGTGCCAGCAGCGCAGGGGGGCCGGGCGAGCAGTACTTC
>NA|TRBV6-5|NA|TRBJ2-7
CASRPRRGEQYF
TGTGCCAGCAGACCCCGTAGGGGCGAGCAGTACTTC
>TRBD2|TRBV5-4|NA|TRBJ2-7
CASRLAGGPYEQYF
TGTGCCAGCAGGTTAGCGGGAGGGCCCTACGAGCAGTACTTC
>NA|TRBV6-2/TRBV6-3|NA|TRBJ2-5
CASSPRPKETQYF
TGTGCCAGCAGTCCCCGGCCAAAGGAGACCCAGTACTTC